The 31 T cell receptor beta chains given below trace back to one sample, sequenced in a study of synovial regulatory T cells in juvenile arthritis. Whole-study findings and limits: Inflammation-associated Treg cells in blood had less TCR diversity than the remaining blood Treg cells.

The assay was immunoSEQ multiplex PCR, and TCRdb's table has in-frame clones only and misses some. The sample has around 9,500 clones, and its top ten clones hold 1.5% to 2%. The antigens these receptors bind are not known. The sample was Treg cells from blood. The subset: HLA-DR+ inflammation-associated blood Treg cells. The origin of the receptors is a donor aged 2-35 years with juvenile idiopathic arthritis.

The chain couples TRBV4-2 to TRBJ1-5; TCRdb outputs TRBD1, but without DNA this stays unchecked. Germline lookup yields CDR1 LGHNA and CDR2 YNFKEQ. This CDR3 spans 17 amino acids. DNA was not recorded. CDR3 region: CASSQGGSRDRDQPQHF.

The J gene is TRBJ1-2, the V gene TRBV6-5; TCRdb's D call, TRBD1, is unchecked because there is no DNA. The CDR3 totals 13 residues. The protein alone is recorded here. Germline-derived CDR1 and CDR2 are MNHEY and SVGAGI. CDR3: CASSYSTGGGYTF.

This clone is called medium-sized based on its frequency. The V call is TRBV5-3, the J call TRBJ1-3. TRBV5-3 is an ORF, with its function uncertain. The CDR3 has 16 amino acids. The DNA is unrecorded. The CDR3 spells CARSSASGKTGNTIYF.

The rearrangement uses TRBV5-4 and TRBJ1-2. The CDR3 is made up of 14 amino acids. There is no recorded DNA. Germline lookup yields CDR1 SGHNT and CDR2 YYREEE (reference sequence). This CDR3 is CASSLDSTNYGYTF.

This chain links TRBV27 with TRBJ1-5; the D call from TCRdb, TRBD1, cannot be confirmed without DNA. The CDR3 extends over 15 amino acids. No DNA sequence was recorded. Germline CDR1 MNHEY, CDR2 SMNVEV (reference sequence). The CDR3 reads CASSCPGQSNQPQHF.

V is TRBV25-1 and J is TRBJ2-3; checking the TCRdb D call of TRBD1 is not possible without DNA. In germline, CDR1 is MGHDK, CDR2 SYGVNS. CDR3 length equals 16 residues. Only the protein is available. CDR3 loop: CASSPTGTGWTDTQYF.

V gene TRBV5-1 combines with J gene TRBJ2-5; TCRdb gives TRBD1 as the D gene, but with no DNA this cannot be confirmed. In germline, CDR1 is SGHRS, CDR2 YFSETQ. CDR3 length: 13 residues. No nucleotide data were recorded. CDR3 residues: CASSSQNQETQYF.

The chain has TRBV19 and TRBJ2-5; the TRBD1 assignment by TCRdb is unverifiable without DNA. This CDR3 contains 12 residues. DNA is not on record. The germline CDR1 and CDR2 sequences are LNHDA and SQIVND (reference sequence). CDR3 loop: CASSWTGETQYF.

This sequence joins TRBV28 and TRBJ1-1; there is no DNA to check the TCRdb D call of TRBD1. Per germline, CDR1 MDHEN and CDR2 SYDVKM. This CDR3 contains 13 residues. DNA for this receptor is not on file. CDR3 region: CASSFGRGTEAFF. Together with reference TRBV28 and TRBJ1-1, the CDR3 gives the full variable domain: DVKVTQSSRYLVKRTGEKVFLECVQDMDHENMFWYRQDPGLGLRLIYFSYDVKMKEKGDIPEGYSVSREKKERFSLILESASTNQTSMYLCASSFGRGTEAFFGQGTRLTVV.

This clone is deemed medium-sized by its frequency. The gene calls are TRBV18 and TRBJ2-2; checking the TCRdb D call of TRBD2 is not possible without DNA. Germline assignment: CDR1 KGHSH and CDR2 LQKENI. The CDR3 covers 15 residues. No DNA is listed. The CDR3 here is CATPVPAGSTGELFF.

V usage is TRBV5-1 and J usage is TRBJ1-1; without DNA, the TCRdb call of TRBD1 cannot be checked. The CDR3 sequence is 12 residues long. The DNA is unrecorded. Germline V CDR1 and CDR2: SGHRS, YFSETQ. CDR3: CASSLGQFEAFF.

CDR3 in amino acids: CASSLRPTQPQHF. The chain joins TRBV27 to TRBJ1-5. CDR1 MNHEY and CDR2 SMNVEV come from the germline V gene (reference sequence). This CDR3 region has 13 residues. The nucleotide record is missing.

V usage is TRBV4-2 and J usage is TRBJ1-2; the TCRdb D gene call, TRBD1, has no DNA to confirm it. CDR1 is LGHNA, CDR2 YNFKEQ, per germline. This CDR3 spans 15 amino acids. Nucleotide data are not available. The CDR3 is CASSQLTPTNYGYTF.

The chain combines TRBV2 with TRBJ1-2. This CDR3 spans 14 amino acids. The record lacks a DNA sequence. The germline V gene has CDR1 SNHLY and CDR2 FYNNEI. This chain's CDR3 is CASSAFESLYGYTF.

The J gene is TRBJ1-1, the V gene TRBV6-1; absent DNA, TCRdb's TRBD1 call cannot be checked. The CDR3 spans 12 residues. DNA was not recorded. Germline CDR1 MNHNS, CDR2 SASEGT. Here the CDR3 reads CASNSGGTEAFF.

The chain links TRBV6-1 to TRBJ1-4. Germline-derived CDR1 and CDR2 are MNHNS and SASEGT. The CDR3 covers 13 residues. DNA was not recorded. CDR3 protein: CASGGATNEKLFF.

The genes are TRBV7-2 and TRBJ2-2. This CDR3 contains 17 residues. DNA was not recorded. Germline V gene lookup returns CDR1 SGHTA and CDR2 FQGNSA. CDR3 sequence: CASSLNRVGRLSGELFF.

This chain connects TRBV2 to TRBJ2-2. CDR3 size: 13 residues. Only the protein is available. Germline V gives CDR1 SNHLY, CDR2 FYNNEI. CDR3: CASSDWGSGELFF.

The gene calls are TRBV6-5 and TRBJ1-4. CDR1 and CDR2 (germline): MNHEY, SVGAGI. The CDR3 is 14 residues long. This entry has no DNA. CDR3 region: CATKSGTNYEKLFF.

The rearrangement links TRBV14 to TRBJ2-7; no DNA is available, so the TRBD1 call from TCRdb remains unchecked. Germline CDR1 and CDR2: SGHDN and FVKESK. The CDR3 contains 17 residues. This entry has no DNA. The CDR3 spells CASSQEGAGTEGHEQYF.

The gene calls are TRBV6-1 and TRBJ2-7; checking the TCRdb D call of TRBD1 is not possible without DNA. This CDR3 is 15 amino acids long. The DNA is unrecorded. CDR1 MNHNS and CDR2 SASEGT come from the germline V gene. CDR3 sequence reads: CASSDRRGSSYEQYF.

The genes are TRBV7-9 and TRBJ2-1; the D call from TCRdb, TRBD2, cannot be confirmed without DNA. CDR1 is SEHNR, CDR2 FQNEAQ, per germline (reference sequence). The CDR3 covers 16 residues. DNA was not recorded. CDR3 sequence reads: CASSLIVVAGGHEQFF.

V and J are TRBV6-5 and TRBJ1-5. Germline CDR1 is MNHEY and CDR2 is SVGAGI. The CDR3 totals 16 residues. The protein alone is recorded here. The CDR3 is CASSYSSSSLNQPQHF.

This chain connects TRBV19 to TRBJ2-7; TCRdb indicates TRBD2, and absent DNA this call remains unverified. The CDR3 consists of 14 residues. Only the protein sequence is given. CDR1 LNHDA and CDR2 SQIVND come from the germline V gene (reference sequence). The CDR3 loop reads CASSIELAGYEQYF.

The rearrangement joins TRBV5-4 to TRBJ1-1; the D call of TRBD1 rests on TCRdb alone, since no DNA is present to check it. Germline V gene sequence: CDR1 SGHNT, CDR2 YYREEE (reference sequence). This CDR3 is 17 amino acids long. The DNA is not on file. This CDR3 reads CASSPSPTGAKNTEAFF. Complete variable domain (other parts from reference TRBV5-4 and TRBJ1-1): ETGVTQSPTHLIKTRGQQVTLRCSSQSGHNTVSWYQQALGQGPQFIFQYYREEENGRGNFPPRFSGLQFPNYSSELNVNALELDDSALYLCASSPSPTGAKNTEAFFGQGTRLTVV.

The chain employs TRBV29-1 and TRBJ1-2. The germline CDR1 and CDR2 sequences are SQVTM and ANQGSEA. The CDR3 loop spans 15 amino acids. No nucleotide data were recorded. CDR3: CSVEGVTADNYGYTF.

The chain recombines TRBV19 with TRBJ2-7; the D call of TRBD2 rests on TCRdb alone, since no DNA is present to check it. Germline CDR1 LNHDA, CDR2 SQIVND (reference sequence). This CDR3 is built from 17 residues. The DNA sequence is not available. This CDR3 is CASSIARLAGGTDEQYF. Full variable domain (remainder filled in from reference TRBV19 and TRBJ2-7): DGGITQSPKYLFRKEGQNVTLSCEQNLNHDAMYWYRQDPGQGLRLIYYSQIVNDFQKGDIAEGYSVSREKKESFPLTVTSAQKNPTAFYLCASSIARLAGGTDEQYFGPGTRLTVT.

This sequence joins TRBV4-1 and TRBJ1-1. The CDR3 is 17 amino acids. No DNA sequence is on record. CDR1 MGHRA and CDR2 YSYEKL come from the germline V gene. CDR3 in amino acids: CASSQLRVVEGNTEAFF.

The chain couples TRBV6-6 to TRBJ1-2; TCRdb returns TRBD1, unconfirmable since there is no DNA. The CDR3 sequence is 13 residues long. DNA was not recorded. Germline CDR1 and CDR2: MNHNY and SVGAGI (reference sequence). The chain's CDR3 is CASSYGNNYGYTF.

The chain joins TRBV28 to TRBJ1-1; TCRdb selects TRBD1, and the lack of DNA leaves this call unchecked. This CDR3 has 13 residues. No DNA accompanies this entry. Germline V CDR1 and CDR2: MDHEN, SYDVKM. The CDR3 sequence: CASSLDRHTEAFF.

The chain is built from TRBV6-1 and TRBJ1-2. The CDR3 is made up of 15 amino acids. No DNA is listed. Germline values: CDR1 MNHNS, CDR2 SASEGT. The CDR3 loop reads CASSEAPGGSYGYTF.